This TCR beta chain derives from a study of Ad26.COV2.S vaccination and SARS-CoV-2 variants. As for the study in general: Vaccine-arm donor from the placebo-controlled COV1001 Ad26.COV2.S trial. Study results and limitations: Total responses of T cells may have been underestimated by the analyses of TCR breadth and depth.

TCRdb's table, derived via immunoSEQ multiplex PCR, lists solely in-frame clones and lacks some. The sample yields about 400,000 clones, more than 85% seen once. Sample treatment: around 19 received Ad26.COV2.S at low or high dose, single or two shots; about 5 received placebo; per-sample allocation not given. On day 63 after the first injection, vaccine and placebo recipients gave samples. An Ad26 vector carrying the Wuhan-strain SARS-CoV-2 spike served as the vaccine. Concerning this clone itself: The antigen is not known.

V was shortened by 3 bases and J by 7 bases, with 15 bases between the two germline ends. CDR1 is MGHRA and CDR2 is YSYEKL in the germline V gene. The CDR3 runs to 14 residues. The chain has TRBV4-1 and TRBJ2-5; D is unclear. Sample: peripheral blood, taken in a trial of Ad26.COV2.S vaccine versus placebo. This TCR was sampled from a person aged 18-60 years who received the Ad26.COV2.S COVID-19 vaccine or a placebo. CDR3 amino acids: CASSQVTASRTQYF. CDR3 DNA: TGCGCCAGCAGCCAGGTAACAGCTTCGAGGACCCAGTACTTC.